This TCR beta chain was captured in a study of identical twins' blood T cells. The study's findings and limits: Twins reportedly had markedly more similar V usage than unrelated donors, even among out-of-frame TCRbeta clonotypes.

On this clonotype itself: Its antigen is currently unknown.

Trimming took off 4 bases at V and 12 bases at J, with 10 bases between the two ends. This CDR3 is built from 10 residues. The germline V gene has CDR1 SQVTM and CDR2 ANQGSEA. Authors' analysis steps: Clonotypes per individual ranged from about 85,000 to nearly 550,000. TCRdb re-called the 5' RACE reads with MiXCR, one entry per CDR3 protein. For this entry, the V and J calls and clone size follow TCRdb and not the study's own pipeline. This sample carries 300,000 to 450,000 distinct CDR3 sequences, about 28% of them seen once, and the ten largest clones take about 6%. The three twin pairs were reared together, likely meeting the same infections.

Sequenced input: PBMCs. The receptor was derived from a woman aged 18 to 50 in good health. V is TRBV29-1 and J is TRBJ2-1; tentative D call: TRBD2 (6 bases). The chain's CDR3 is CSVAHGGQFF. In DNA, the CDR3 is TGCAGCGTTGCCCACGGGGGGCAGTTCTTC.